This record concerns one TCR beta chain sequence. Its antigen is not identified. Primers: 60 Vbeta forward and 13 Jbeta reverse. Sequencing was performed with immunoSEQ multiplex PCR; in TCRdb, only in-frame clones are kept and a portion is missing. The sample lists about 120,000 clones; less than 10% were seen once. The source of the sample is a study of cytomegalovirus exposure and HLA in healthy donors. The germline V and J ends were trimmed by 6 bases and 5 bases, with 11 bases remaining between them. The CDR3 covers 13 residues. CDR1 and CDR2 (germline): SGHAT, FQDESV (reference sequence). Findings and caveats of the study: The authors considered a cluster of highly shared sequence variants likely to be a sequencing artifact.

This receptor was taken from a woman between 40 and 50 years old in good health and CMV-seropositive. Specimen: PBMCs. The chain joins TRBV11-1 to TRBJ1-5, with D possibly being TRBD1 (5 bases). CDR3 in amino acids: CASSFGGDQPQHF. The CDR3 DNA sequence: TGTGCCAGCAGTTTCGGGGGTGATCAGCCCCAGCATTTT.